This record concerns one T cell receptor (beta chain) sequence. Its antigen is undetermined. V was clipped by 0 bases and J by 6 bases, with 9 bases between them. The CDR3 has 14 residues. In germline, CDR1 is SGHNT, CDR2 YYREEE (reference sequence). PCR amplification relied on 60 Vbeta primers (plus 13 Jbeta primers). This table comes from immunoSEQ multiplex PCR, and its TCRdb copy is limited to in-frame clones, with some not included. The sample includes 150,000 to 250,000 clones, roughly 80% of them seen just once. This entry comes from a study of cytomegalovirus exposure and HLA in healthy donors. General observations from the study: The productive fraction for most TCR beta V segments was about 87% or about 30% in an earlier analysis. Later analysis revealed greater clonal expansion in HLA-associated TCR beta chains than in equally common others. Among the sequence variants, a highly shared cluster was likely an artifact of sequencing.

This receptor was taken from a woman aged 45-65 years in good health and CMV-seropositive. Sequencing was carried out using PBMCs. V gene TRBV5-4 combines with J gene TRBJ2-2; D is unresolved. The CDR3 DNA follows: TGTGCCAGCAGCTTGGATCCGACTCCCGGGGAGCTGTTTTTT. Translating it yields CASSLDPTPGELFF.